This TCR beta chain is drawn from a study of prognosis after radiotherapy for stage I lung cancer. Study in general: The study enrolled patients with stage I non-small cell lung cancer between 2018 and 2019. In total, some 13 men and 6 or 7 women took part as patients, aged 53 to 84 with a median of approximately 74 years.

From genomic DNA, two-round multiplex PCR was used to amplify TCR beta CDR3. First-round PCR, the initial amplification, used primers specific to each TRBV and TRBJ gene. TCRdb reprocessed the multiplex PCR reads with MiXCR, giving one entry per CDR3 protein. The data show about 22,000 distinct CDR3 sequences, approximately 40% seen once. Whole-study findings and limits: Where distant metastases developed, patients had lower Shannon entropy after stereotactic body radiation therapy.

The CDR3 contains 13 residues. The V end lost 0 bases, the J end lost 4 bases, and 7 bases lay between the germline ends. Germline lookup yields CDR1 GTSNPN and CDR2 SVGIG (reference sequence). Turning to this clonotype: Its antigen remains unknown.

The gene calls are TRBV30 and TRBJ1-5, with D uncertain. Specimen: PBMCs, collected before or after stereotactic body radiation therapy (not recorded which). The clonotype originates from a donor over 45 with non-small cell lung cancer. The CDR3 loop is CAWSVSRNQPQHF. Written as DNA, the CDR3 is TGTGCCTGGAGTGTATCCAGGAATCAGCCCCAGCATTTT.